This TCR beta chain derives from a study of technical replicates of blood from a handful of donors. CDR1 is SEHNR, CDR2 FQNEAQ, per germline (reference sequence). The CDR3 runs 15 residues. The germline V and J ends were trimmed by 5 bases and 4 bases, with 16 bases remaining between them. The data were produced by immunoSEQ multiplex PCR, yet TCRdb's version contains in-frame clones alone and is incomplete. Of some 77,000 clones in the sample, about 92% were seen once. Specimen: T cells isolated from PBMCs. This TCR came from a human donor in good health. V is TRBV7-9 and J is TRBJ2-3; a possible D gene is TRBD1 (6 bases). Here the CDR3 DNA reads TGTGCCAGCAGCCTACTACGTCCAGGGGCAGATACGCAGTATTTT. Protein sequence: CASSLLRPGADTQYF.